The sample holds many counts of the clone carrying this T cell receptor (beta chain). Its antigen is not known. The entry originates in a study of T cells after yellow fever vaccination. Overall study findings and caveats: At around 95% for CD4 and 70% to 90% for CD8, most primary-vaccination clones showed up again after the booster. Clonotypes found in both CD4 and CD8 compartments made up a small share.

Production of TCR cDNA was by 5'RACE template switching, which also added a universal primer site and UMIs. TCRdb recomputed calls from the 5' RACE reads with MiXCR, one row per CDR3 protein. The sample has fewer than 400,000 distinct CDR3 sequences, 6.2% seen once. Germline V gives CDR1 SGHRS, CDR2 YFSETQ. The V and J ends lost 4 bases and 8 bases, in that order; junction bases with no gene match: 8. The length of the CDR3 is 14 residues. This TCR derives from a man aged 25-45 years who received the YFV17D yellow fever vaccine. This chain uses TRBV5-1 with TRBJ2-1; 8 bases are a match to TRBD2. The source material was PBMCs, sampled 5 days after the yellow fever booster vaccination. The CDR3 DNA is TGCGCCAGCAGCCTAGCGGGTAAGGGGGATGAGCAGTTCTTC. This sequence encodes CASSLAGKGDEQFF.